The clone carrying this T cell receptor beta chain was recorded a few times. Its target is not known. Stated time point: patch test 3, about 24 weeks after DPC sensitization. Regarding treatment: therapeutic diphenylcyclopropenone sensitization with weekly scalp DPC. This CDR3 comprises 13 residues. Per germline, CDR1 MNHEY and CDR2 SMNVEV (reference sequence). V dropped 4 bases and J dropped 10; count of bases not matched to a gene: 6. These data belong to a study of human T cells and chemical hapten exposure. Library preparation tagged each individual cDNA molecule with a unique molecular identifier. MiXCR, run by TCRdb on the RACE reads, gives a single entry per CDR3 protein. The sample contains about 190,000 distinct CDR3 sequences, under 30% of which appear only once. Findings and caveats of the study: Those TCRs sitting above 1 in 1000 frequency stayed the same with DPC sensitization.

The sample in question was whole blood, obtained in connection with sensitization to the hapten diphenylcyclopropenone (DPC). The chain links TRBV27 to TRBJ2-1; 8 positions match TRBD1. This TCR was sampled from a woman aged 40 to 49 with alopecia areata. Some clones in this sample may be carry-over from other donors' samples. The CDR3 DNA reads TGTGCCAGCAGTTACAGGGGGGTTCGAGAGCAGTTCTTC. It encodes CASSYRGVREQFF.